This TCR beta chain appears in the sequencing data of a study of blood T cell repertoires in COVID-19. As for the study in general: COVID-19 samples from acute and convalescent phases originated in the United States, Italy and Spain.

Original data processing: Amplification from reference gene primers served as the basis for estimated nucleated cell counts. Repertoires were generated with immunoSEQ multiplex PCR, while TCRdb's copy carries only in-frame clones and drops some. The DNA gave D and trimming, while V, J and clone size come from that table. The table has fewer than 350,000 clones, around 84% seen once. This clone has only one observation. The CDR3 is 13 residues long. Germline V gives CDR1 MNHEY, CDR2 SMNVEV (reference sequence). With 8 bases removed from V and 1 base from J, the gap between germline ends came to 8 bases.

Sequencing was done on a sample of PBMCs or T cells enriched from blood (not recorded which). The rearrangement joins TRBV27 to TRBJ2-2, with a tentative D call TRBD1 (6 bases). This clonotype originated in a woman in her twenties or thirties who had been exposed to COVID-19. The chain's CDR3 is CASWGRNTGELFF. DNA of the CDR3: TGTGCCAGCTGGGGGCGGAACACCGGGGAGCTGTTTTTT.